The 5 T cell receptor beta chains below all came from one sample that was sequenced in a study of graft-versus-host responses after intestinal transplantation. Their antigens remain unidentified. The repertoire was sequenced with immunoSEQ multiplex PCR; TCRdb's copy has only in-frame clones and lacks some. The sample shows tens of thousands of clones, around 93% of them seen only once. The sample here was unstimulated CD8+ T cells sorted from spleen or lymph node cells, taken before intestinal transplant. The receptors originated from a human donor who received an intestinal transplant.

This chain links TRBV7-9 with TRBJ2-7; 9 bases are a match to TRBD1. Germline CDR1 and CDR2: SEHNR and FQNEAQ (reference sequence). With V trimmed by 5 bases and J by 2 bases, 7 bases remained unmatched. This CDR3 contains 15 residues. CDR3 sequence reads: CASSPGQGITYEQYF. In DNA form, the CDR3 reads TGTGCCAGCAGCCCCGGACAGGGGATAACCTACGAGCAGTACTTC.

In its sample, this clone was seen once. The V call is TRBV27, the J call TRBJ1-5, with a tentative D call TRBD1 (5 bases). The germline V gene encodes CDR1 MNHEY and CDR2 SMNVEV (reference sequence). The CDR3 has 19 amino acids. Trimming removed 6 bases from V and 1 base from J, with 25 bases in between. In DNA, the CDR3 is TGTGCCAGCAGGGCGCTTCGGGGGGAGGTCGATATGAGCAATCAGCCCCAGCATTTT. Residues: CASRALRGEVDMSNQPQHF.

V gene TRBV6-5 combines with J gene TRBJ1-5; D call uncertain. Germline V gene sequence: CDR1 MNHEY, CDR2 SVGAGI. This CDR3 region has 13 residues. Trimming cost V 0 bases and J 6 bases, with 6 bases left between them. For the CDR3, the DNA is TGTGCCAGCAGTTACTCGGAGGCTCAGCCCCAGCATTTT. It is translated as CASSYSEAQPQHF.

This chain uses TRBV7-4 with TRBJ2-5; 8 bases align to TRBD1. V gave up 5 bases and J gave up 1 base; unmatched junction bases: 15. Looked up from germline, CDR1 is SGHVT and CDR2 is SQSDAQ. This CDR3 is built from 18 residues. The CDR3 sequence: CASSAVWNRGICQETQYF. In DNA, the CDR3 is TGTGCCAGCAGCGCCGTGTGGAACAGGGGGATTTGCCAAGAGACCCAGTACTTC.

The J gene is TRBJ1-1, the V gene TRBV11-2, with 7 bases fitting TRBD1. CDR3 size: 16 residues. V was pared by 4 bases and J by 0 bases, with 8 bases of the junction left unmatched. Germline V gene sequence: CDR1 SGHAT, CDR2 FQNNGV. The CDR3 here is CASSSGGRRLNTEAFF. CDR3 coding DNA: TGTGCCAGCAGCTCAGGGGGTCGGCGGTTGAACACTGAAGCTTTCTTT.